This TCR beta chain stems from a study of T cell changes during pregnancy in multiple sclerosis (dated by TCRdb to the late 2010s). In the study overall: The study looked at changes in the T cell repertoire across pregnancy in women with multiple sclerosis.

On this clone itself: What antigen it recognizes has not been identified. Base qualities are missing; no much larger clone stands one base away.

Libraries came from the immunoSEQ multiplex PCR assay. TCRdb provides this immuneACCESS table in a form limited to in-frame rearrangements. Some clones are lacking; in checked studies, under half of them reflect an unresolved V gene, and why the rest are absent is not known. The sample yields about 100,000 clones; about 94% were counted once. In total, the top ten clones hold approximately 0.97% of the sample. Sequenced material: peripheral blood, taken before pregnancy. This sequence originates from a female donor with multiple sclerosis, enrolled in a pregnancy study.

The base sequence is TGTGCCAGCCGGGAGGGGAATCAGCCCCAGCATTTT. Its translation reads: CASREGNQPQHF. The sequence joins TRBV6-1 to TRBJ1-5; TRBD1 is a weak D gene call, 5 bases matching. V loses 8 bases of germline sequence and J loses 4 bases, and the interval between the two ends is 9 bases. CDR1 and CDR2 (MNHNS, SASEGT) derive from the germline V gene. Inclusive of the bounding cysteine and phenylalanine, the CDR3 is 12 residues long. Just CDR3 DNA is preserved here, 36 bases in frame from base 1.